These 4 T cell receptor beta chains share one sample of origin, sequenced in a study of blood T cell repertoires in COVID-19. Only in-frame clones appear in the TCRdb table, and some are missing; sequencing was by immunoSEQ multiplex PCR. The table has 200,000 to 250,000 clones, about 82% seen once. The source material was peripheral blood. Receptors were obtained from a woman in her sixties or seventies with active or convalescent COVID-19.

The chain has TRBV6-2 or TRBV6-3 and TRBJ2-1; TRBD2 matches 11 bases. Germline assignment: CDR1 MNHEY and CDR2 SVGEGT. Trimming cost V 2 bases and J 6 bases; bases outside gene matches: 6. The CDR3 is made up of 16 amino acids. The CDR3 region is CASSYPSGRKGNEQFF. CDR3 coding DNA: TGTGCCAGCAGTTACCCTAGCGGGAGGAAAGGCAATGAGCAGTTCTTC.

This clone was detected a few times. The chain links TRBV19 to TRBJ1-6; 7 bases line up with TRBD1. Germline V lookup: CDR1 LNHDA, CDR2 SQIVND (reference sequence). The trim removed 0 bases at V and 10 bases at J, leaving 12 bases unmatched. The CDR3 totals 17 residues. This CDR3 is CASSIEHGDSPKSPLHF. The CDR3 nucleotides are TGTGCCAGTAGTATAGAGCACGGGGACAGTCCTAAATCACCCCTCCACTTT.

This clone came up a few times. This chain uses TRBV6-6 with TRBJ1-5; D possibly corresponds to TRBD1 (5 bases). Germline V lookup: CDR1 MNHNY, CDR2 SVGAGI (reference sequence). The CDR3 extends over 13 amino acids. Trimming pared 4 bases from V and 4 bases from J, leaving 8 bases between. CDR3 DNA: TGTGCCAGCAGTTGGGGGGGGAATCAGCCCCAGCATTTT. Protein: CASSWGGNQPQHF.

This chain joins TRBV5-6 and TRBJ2-1; D is perhaps TRBD2 (6 bases). Per germline, CDR1 SGHDT and CDR2 YYEEEE. This CDR3 is built from 15 residues. V lost 2 bases and J 2 bases, leaving 11 bases between the germline ends. The CDR3 coding sequence is TGTGCCAGCAGCTTTGGGAGGATGGCCTACAATGAGCAGTTCTTC. Its protein product is CASSFGRMAYNEQFF. Complete variable domain (other parts from reference TRBV5-6 and TRBJ2-1): DAGVTQSPTHLIKTRGQQVTLRCSPKSGHDTVSWYQQALGQGPQFIFQYYEEEERQRGNFPDRFSGHQFPNYSSELNVNALLLGDSALYLCASSFGRMAYNEQFFGPGTRLTVL.